The rows below give T cell receptor beta chains drawn from one sample of a study of shared clonotypes between healthy human individuals. Clones were sequenced by immunoSEQ multiplex PCR, and TCRdb holds only the in-frame ones, with some missing. The data show 950,000 to 1,100,000 clones, about 77% seen once. The sequenced sample consisted of memory CD4+ T cells sorted from blood. The receptors were gathered from a man aged 18 to 30 in good health. Both conserved end residues are part of each CDR3. A D gene is named only where the DNA matches it firmly. Only some rows state a clone size, as once, few, many or a class for expanded clones.

>.|TRBJ2-3|TRBV9|.
TGTGCCAGCAGCGTAACTAGCACTAGCACAGATACGCAGTATTTT
CASSVTSTSTDTQYF
>TRBD1|TRBJ2-3|TRBV7-2|.
TGTGCCAGCAGCTCCAGGGGGCTCACAGATACGCAGTATTTT
CASSSRGLTDTQYF
>.|TRBJ1-2|TRBV28|.
TGTGCCAGCAGTTCCCAGGGGTATGGCTACACCTTC
CASSSQGYGYTF
>.|TRBJ1-1|TRBV30|few
TGTGCCTGGAGTATCAGGTCGGACACTGAAGCTTTCTTT
CAWSIRSDTEAFF
>.|TRBJ2-1|TRBV15|.
TGTGCCACCAGCAGGCTTACAGGTGAGCAGTTCTTC
CATSRLTGEQFF
>.|TRBJ1-1|TRBV29-1|.
TGCAGCGCCCGACAATTCTCCCAGAACACTGAAGCTTTCTTT
CSARQFSQNTEAFF
>.|TRBJ2-7|TRBV4-1|.
TGCGCCAGCAGCCATTTCGACAGCTCCTACGAGCAGTACTTC
CASSHFDSSYEQYF
>.|TRBJ2-3|TRBV5-1|.
TGCGCCAGCAGCATGGAGAGGACTACAGATACGCAGTATTTT
CASSMERTTDTQYF
>TRBD2|TRBJ2-5|TRBV10-3|.
TGTGCCATCACTCCTAGCGGTGCGCAAGAGACCCAGTACTTC
CAITPSGAQETQYF
>.|TRBJ1-1|TRBV5-1|.
TGCGCCAGCAGCTTGGGTACATATGGGGGGACTGAAGCTTTCTTT
CASSLGTYGGTEAFF